This T cell receptor beta chain derives from a study of multiple sclerosis patients with progressive multifocal leukoencephalopathy (dated by TCRdb to the late 2010s). For context, the study as a whole: The study examined peripheral T and B cells of MS patients who developed PML (4 under natalizumab, 1 after alemtuzumab) and treated patients who did not. Longitudinal follow-up was performed in two natalizumab-treated patients who later developed PML, from before therapy through 6 and 12 months to PML onset. The study was designed to detect JC virus-specific or public T-cell expansions arising at the time of PML onset. General conclusions and limits of the study: Only PML patients had TRB clones above 0.5% frequency, but the clones expanded at PML onset were already present before and during natalizumab therapy. Because the cohort was small and descriptive, it remained unclear whether the findings reflect JC virus infection or general immunocompromise. Less diverse TRB repertoires in most PML patients were suggested by lower normalized Shannon entropy, whereas values near 1 were observed in the natalizumab-treated controls. When PML developed, neither common TRBV or TRBJ gene usage nor preferential TRBV-TRBJ pairings were detected. Only peripheral blood was analyzed, although cerebrospinal fluid or brain lymphocytes might be more informative for natalizumab-associated PML.

This specimen's time point label, per the study, means: time of PML onset. This specimen's treatment or condition label, interpreted: on natalizumab therapy at sampling. Diagnosis of PML relied on clinical and MRI findings, with confirmation coming from detection of JC virus DNA in cerebrospinal fluid. Among the natalizumab-treated patients, PML showed up after anywhere between roughly 16 and 60 months of natalizumab therapy. Interferon beta had previously been received by all listed patients, and all PML patients were female. Blood samples for T3 were taken at PML onset. Isolation of peripheral blood mononuclear cells was performed by Ficoll-Hypaque density gradient centrifugation. The CDR3 goes from the cysteine to the phenylalanine over 14 residues. Only the CDR3 portion is preserved as DNA: 42 bases, with reading frame beginning at the first base. V lost 4 bases and J lost 3 bases; the stretch between them is 13 bases long. From the germline V gene, CDR1 is SGHVS and CDR2 is FNYEAQ.

Notes on this clone: No antigen is known for it. The record has no base qualities; no much larger clone is one base away.

Amplification of TRB CDR3 regions from genomic DNA was performed at survey-level depth using the immunoSEQ two-step multiplex PCR. Synthetic inline TR CDR3 controls covering all V-J pairings were spiked into each PCR to estimate template counts and remove amplification bias. Reads were processed so that amplification and sequencing bias were reduced, and quantification was performed against synthetic TR CDR3 analogs. Per the source publication's procedure: Raw data were processed in ImmunoSEQ Analyzer, with out-of-frame sequences and CDR3s containing stop codons removed, and genes were named according to IMGT nomenclature. Normalized Shannon entropy, defined as 1 minus Pielou's evenness, was used to summarize repertoire diversity. TRB sequences were considered identical only when V gene, J gene and CDR3 were shared. Public PML clonotypes were defined as CDR3s shared by two or more PML-onset samples but absent from earlier samples, from controls, and from public databases. Position-by-position CDR3 amino acid composition was analyzed in Skylign with the observed count method. TCRdb stores this immuneACCESS table with in-frame sequences only. Part of the clones is absent; in the studies checked, under half of the shortfall reflects unresolved V genes, and no reason is known for the rest. V, J and clone size derive from that table, while D and trimming were established from the DNA sequence. The sample table lists approximately 31,000 clones, over 75% of them with a count of one. More than 3% of the sample is in the top ten clones.

The specimen was PBMCs, collected from a patient treated with natalizumab. The rearrangement combines TRBV7-6 with TRBJ2-7, with TRBD1 tentatively as D gene (6 bases match). This TCR derives from a human donor with progressive multifocal leukoencephalopathy. The CDR3 here reads CASSSTGSVYEQYF. The DNA sequence is as follows: TGTGCCAGCAGCTCCACAGGGTCAGTCTACGAGCAGTACTTC.